This T cell receptor beta chain was captured in a study of blood T cells in healthy people across ages (dated by TCRdb to the mid-2010s). In the study overall: In model experiments, template switching captured about one uniquely barcoded TCR beta cDNA molecule for every two T cells. The donors were divided into four age groups: young (average approximately 17 years), middle-aged (about 41), aged (around 59) and long-lived (82). The study analyzed two additional independent replicas of 1 million unique cDNA reads from the same blood draw for two donors, one aged 18 to 29 and one aged 80 or older. To avoid experimental bias, donors of different ages were randomly spread across the sequencing lanes. Using deep sequencing normalized with unique cDNA molecular identifiers, the study measured how TCR beta repertoire diversity changes with age. Points the paper makes about the study in general: Bulk unsorted PBMC profiling prevented conclusive comparison of naive and antigen-experienced compartments. Compared with the aged group, the long-lived group had more naive CD4+ T cells, fewer expanded clones and increased TCR diversity, suggesting age selection. A strong correlation was found between observed TCR beta diversity and the percentage of naive T cells measured by flow cytometry. The CMV infection status of donors was not known, potentially confounding age-related changes in expanded clonotypes. As age increased, observed TCR beta diversity per million T cells dropped in a roughly linear way, and a significant reduction was already evident by age 40. Estimates of total diversity from one million sequenced T cells were regarded as lower bounds and underestimates.

On this clonotype: Its antigen specificity is not known. The input lacks base qualities; no much larger clone sits a single base away.

The CDR3 holds 14 amino acids from the cysteine to the phenylalanine. Only the CDR3 region is kept as DNA, spanning 42 bases read in frame from base 1. Reading the germline V gene gives CDR1 MNHNS and CDR2 SASEGT. The junction shows trimming of 10 bases on V and 1 base on J, plus 14 bases between the germline ends. Receptors were amplified or captured by 5' RACE. The sample was run on an Illumina HiSeq 2500. The second PCR ran for roughly 7 to 11 cycles and used a J-beta primer mix along with a sample-barcoded 5' primer. A unique molecular identifier was introduced onto each TCR beta cDNA molecule by a template-switch 5' adaptor carrying 12 random nucleotides. At least 2.5 million CDR3-containing paired-end reads were obtained from each sample. First-strand cDNA was synthesized from all RNA with the Mint cDNA synthesis kit, primed by a TRBC-specific oligonucleotide. After uracil-DNA glycosylase treatment, a first 18-cycle PCR used universal primers M1SS and BC2_uni_R on all cDNA. The paper's processing steps were these. For normalization, 1 million high-quality reads were randomly selected from each sample, with every read carrying a distinct molecular identifier. Instead of being binned into consensus sequences, reads that shared molecular identifiers were thrown out. MiTCR, run with a Q25 quality threshold and the strictest error-elimination algorithm, handled CDR3 identification, clonotype clustering and error correction. A nonparametric unseen species model with Euler transformation was used to estimate lower-bound total TCR beta diversity. TCRdb reran the public reads through fastp at Q25 and MiXCR, keeping productive beta chains. Every CDR3 protein is listed once, alongside the most common genes and DNA of its rows. TCRdb, not the authors, supplied the V and J calls. The sample has hundreds of thousands of distinct CDR3 sequences on record, more than 55% of them singletons. In total, the top ten clones hold approximately 24% of the sample.

Systemically healthy Caucasian individuals from Russia, roughly 40 in total and aged about 6 to 90 years, were included as donors. Each donor gave roughly 9 milliliters of peripheral blood, drawn into EDTA-treated Vacutainer tubes. PBMCs were isolated by Ficoll-Paque density-gradient centrifugation, with at least 6 million obtained per sample. Total RNA, at least 6 micrograms per sample, was extracted from PBMCs with Trizol reagent. The percentages of naive CD45RAhigh/CD27high T cells were determined by flow cytometry on a PBMC aliquot from every donor. The receptor's source is a man aged 35 to 55 in good health. Sequenced sample: blood. This chain joins TRBV6-1 to TRBJ1-5, with the D gene too uncertain to name. The CDR3 corresponds to CAIEAIRSNQPQHF. In nucleotides, the sequence is TGTGCCATCGAGGCGATTCGAAGCAATCAGCCCCAGCATTTT.